This TCR beta chain was captured by sequencing in a study of shared clonotypes between healthy human individuals. There were no recent acute infections or vaccinations among the donors, who were healthy HIV-negative adults. Within Nashville, Tennessee resided all donors, each a Caucasian adult. CDR1 and CDR2 from the germline V gene are SEHNR and FQNEAQ (reference sequence). The CDR3 length is 14 residues. V was clipped by 5 bases and J by 1 base, with 11 bases between them. Study observations and caveats: Clonotype sharing among donors was expected to depend on sequencing depth.

This clone was detected once. Its antigen is not known. Each subset's genomic DNA was split evenly across several immunoSEQ plates. The assay was immunoSEQ multiplex PCR, and TCRdb's table has in-frame clones only and misses some. The sample lists roughly 490,000 clones; approximately 80% were seen once. The chain links TRBV7-9 to TRBJ1-1; D perhaps matches TRBD1 (6 bases). Sequenced: PBMCs. The receptor was isolated from a woman aged 40 to 50 in good health. Some clones in this sample may be carry-over from other donors' samples. The CDR3 region has the DNA TGTGCCAGCAGCCGATGGACAGAGAACACTGAAGCTTTCTTT. Protein product: CASSRWTENTEAFF.